This TCR beta chain was observed in a study of blood T cell repertoires in COVID-19. Background on the study: Samples of COVID-19 (acute and convalescent) were obtained from the United States, Italy and Spain. PBMCs, B-cell-depleted T cells, or T cells were the source of the cDNA or gDNA that made up the material.

Original methodology: Reference gene primer amplification in the assay estimated nucleated cell counts. The protocol was immunoSEQ multiplex PCR, while the TCRdb copy is restricted to in-frame clones and leaves out a portion. D and trimming come from the DNA, and the V and J calls and clone size come from that table. The sample includes approximately 94,000 clones, 80% to 95% of them seen just once. The CDR3 length is 18 residues. The V gene end was trimmed by 5 bases and the J gene end by 2 bases; junction bases not matched to a gene: 9. Germline CDR1 SEHNR, CDR2 FQNEAQ (reference sequence). The chain is built from TRBV7-9 and TRBJ2-2; 12 bases line up with TRBD2. What was sequenced was peripheral blood. The receptor was derived from a man aged 50-60 years with active COVID-19. The CDR3 protein is CASSPLGLAGTNTGELFF. CDR3 sequence (DNA): TGTGCCAGCAGCCCGTTAGGACTAGCGGGGACTAACACCGGGGAGCTGTTTTTT.